These T cell receptor beta chains were read from a single sample in a study of cytomegalovirus exposure and HLA in healthy donors. Produced via immunoSEQ multiplex PCR; TCRdb's table is partial and in-frame only. The sample contains about 220,000 clones, roughly 82% of which appear only once. The source material was PBMCs. The receptors shown here come from a man in his forties or fifties in good health and CMV-seropositive. Each CDR3 is given with its conserved first and last residue. The D gene is left open where the match is weak. Expanded clones get a size class; other rows say once, few or many, or leave the size out.

TRBV19	TRBJ2-7	once	-	TGTGCCAGTAGTATCGGCAGTGGAGCCTACGAGCAGTACTTC	CASSIGSGAYEQYF
TRBV6-5	TRBJ2-5	-	TRBD1	TGTGCCAGCAGTTTCGACAGGGGGTCGCAAGAGACCCAGTACTTC	CASSFDRGSQETQYF
TRBV27	TRBJ2-3	-	TRBD2	TGTGCCAGAACTCCGGACCCGGGAGGGACTAGGTCCACAGATACGCAGTATTTT	CARTPDPGGTRSTDTQYF
TRBV2	TRBJ1-2	once	-	TGTGCCAGCAGCCGGACAGAGACATATGGCTACACCTTC	CASSRTETYGYTF
TRBV10-3	TRBJ1-4	-	-	TGTGCCATCAGGGACACCTCTAATGAAAAACTGTTTTTT	CAIRDTSNEKLFF
TRBV11-3	TRBJ2-6	-	-	TGTGCCAGCAGCTTAGAGGGGCGCATCTCTGGGGCCAACGTCCTGACTTTC	CASSLEGRISGANVLTF
TRBV5-4	TRBJ1-1	-	-	TGTGCCAGCAGCTTAGGGGGAGACCTATTGAACACTGAAGCTTTCTTT	CASSLGGDLLNTEAFF
TRBV7-2	TRBJ2-5	-	-	TGTGCCAGCAGCTTTACCGGGACTCCGCCCTTTGAAGAGACCCAGTACTTC	CASSFTGTPPFEETQYF
TRBV12-5	TRBJ1-5	-	-	TGTGCTAGTGGTTTGCAGGGGCCCTATAGCAATCAGCCCCAGCATTTT	CASGLQGPYSNQPQHF
TRBV29-1	TRBJ2-7	-	TRBD2	TGCAGCGCCTCGGGGGGGGGATACGAGCAGTACTTC	CSASGGGYEQYF
TRBV6-5	TRBJ2-7	-	TRBD2	TGTGCCAGCAGTTACTCGCTGCCGCGGGAGGTCTACGAGCAGTACTTC	CASSYSLPREVYEQYF
TRBV2	TRBJ2-2	-	-	TGTGCCAGCAGTGAAGTTGTAGCCAGGGAGCTGTTTTTT	CASSEVVARELFF
TRBV6-1	TRBJ1-5	-	-	TGTGCCAGCAGTGAACAGGGCAATCAGCCCCAGCATTTT	CASSEQGNQPQHF
TRBV5-6	TRBJ1-3	-	-	TGTGCCAGCAGCTTGGAGCGGGGGTTCTCTGGAAACACCATATATTTT	CASSLERGFSGNTIYF
TRBV4-2	TRBJ1-1	-	-	TGTGCCAGCAGCCAAGGGTTGACAGGCCTCAACACTGAAGCTTTCTTT	CASSQGLTGLNTEAFF